This T cell receptor (beta chain) was obtained from a study of blood T cell repertoires in COVID-19. About the research overall: Samples of COVID-19 (acute and convalescent) were obtained from the United States, Italy and Spain. The analysed material was cDNA or gDNA that came from T cells, B-cell-depleted T cells, or PBMCs.

Source study methods: Scientists estimated how many nucleated cells there were by amplifying reference gene primers. The method was immunoSEQ multiplex PCR; TCRdb's version includes in-frame clones alone and lacks a portion of them. V and J calls and clone size come straight from that table; D and trimming were deduced from the DNA. Of around 270,000 clones listed, approximately 85% were seen once; the top ten hold 0.87%. V lost 0 bases and J 5 bases, leaving 20 bases between the germline ends. Looked up from germline, CDR1 is MRHNA and CDR2 is SNTAGT. The CDR3 is 19 amino acids. V and J are TRBV6-4 and TRBJ1-6; no clear D gene. The sample comprised peripheral blood. The TCR comes from a human donor with COVID-19, enrolled during active disease. The donor label of this sample is uncertain. The DNA of the CDR3 is TGTGCCAGCAGTGACTCGAAATATGAGTCCCGGTCGGATAATTCACCCCTCCACTTT. Protein sequence: CASSDSKYESRSDNSPLHF.